This TCR beta chain was retrieved from a study of T cell responses to AZD1222 COVID-19 vaccine. Study-level findings and limits: The reported proportion of spike-specific TCRs targeting unmutated variant regions was nearly half. Seropositive status at baseline applied to only six AZD1222 recipients.

Sequencing used immunoSEQ multiplex PCR; TCRdb keeps in-frame clones, though not all of them. The repertoire holds roughly 190,000 clones, roughly nine tenths seen once, with 3.5% to 4% in the top ten. This CDR3 comprises 14 residues. Germline-derived CDR1 and CDR2 are SGHRS and YFSETQ. V dropped 4 bases and J dropped 0 bases, with 10 bases sitting between them. About this clone: Its matching antigen is unknown.

The sample here was peripheral blood, taken 28 days after the second dose of the MenACWY control vaccine. This TCR was sampled from an adult who received the MenACWY meningococcal vaccine as a control. The chain joins TRBV5-1 to TRBJ1-1; no firm D call. Here the CDR3 DNA reads TGCGCCAGCAGCATTGCCTCGGTGAACACTGAAGCTTTCTTT. Translated, it gives CASSIASVNTEAFF.